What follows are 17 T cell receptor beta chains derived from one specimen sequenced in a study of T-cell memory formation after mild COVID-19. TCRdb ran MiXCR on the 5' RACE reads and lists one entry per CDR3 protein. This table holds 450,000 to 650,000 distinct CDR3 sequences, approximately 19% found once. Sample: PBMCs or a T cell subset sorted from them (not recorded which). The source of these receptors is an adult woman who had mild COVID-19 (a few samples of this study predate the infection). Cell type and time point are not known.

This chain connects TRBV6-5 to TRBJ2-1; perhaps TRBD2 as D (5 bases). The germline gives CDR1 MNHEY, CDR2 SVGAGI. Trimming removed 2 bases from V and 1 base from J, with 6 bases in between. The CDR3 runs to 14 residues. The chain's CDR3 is CASSYQRSYNEQFF. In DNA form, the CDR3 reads TGTGCCAGCAGTTACCAGCGGTCCTACAATGAGCAGTTCTTC.

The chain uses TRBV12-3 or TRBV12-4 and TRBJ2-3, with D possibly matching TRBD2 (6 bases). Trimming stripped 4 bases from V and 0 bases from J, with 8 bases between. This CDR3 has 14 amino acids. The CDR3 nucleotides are TGTGCCAGCAGTTGGGGGGACAGCACAGATACGCAGTATTTT. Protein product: CASSWGDSTDTQYF.

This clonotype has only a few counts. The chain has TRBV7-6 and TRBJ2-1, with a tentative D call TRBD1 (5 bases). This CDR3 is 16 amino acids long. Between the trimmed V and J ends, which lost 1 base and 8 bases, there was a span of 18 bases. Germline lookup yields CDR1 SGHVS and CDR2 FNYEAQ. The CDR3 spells CASSLGASRGIHEQFF. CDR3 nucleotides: TGTGCCAGCAGCTTAGGGGCTAGTAGGGGTATCCATGAGCAGTTCTTC.

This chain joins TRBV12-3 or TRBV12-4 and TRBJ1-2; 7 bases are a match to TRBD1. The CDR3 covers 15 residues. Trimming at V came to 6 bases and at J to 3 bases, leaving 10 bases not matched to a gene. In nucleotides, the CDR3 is TGTGCCAGCAGCCACCGGGACAGCCCACACTATGGCTACACCTTC. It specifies CASSHRDSPHYGYTF.

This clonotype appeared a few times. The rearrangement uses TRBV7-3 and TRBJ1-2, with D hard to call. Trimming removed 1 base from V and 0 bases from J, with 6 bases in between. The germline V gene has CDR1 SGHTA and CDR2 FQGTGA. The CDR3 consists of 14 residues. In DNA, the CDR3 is TGTGCCAGCAGCTTAATGGCGGCTAACTATGGCTACACCTTC. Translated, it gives CASSLMAANYGYTF.

The CDR3 nucleotides are TGTGCCAGCAGCCCGGACAGGACTCGACAAGAGACCCAGTACTTC. Translated: CASSPDRTRQETQYF. The chain joins TRBV7-9 to TRBJ2-5, with 7 bases matching TRBD1. V lost 5 bases and J lost 2; bases outside the gene matches: 8. The CDR3 spans 15 residues. Germline V gene sequence: CDR1 SEHNR, CDR2 FQNEAQ (reference sequence).

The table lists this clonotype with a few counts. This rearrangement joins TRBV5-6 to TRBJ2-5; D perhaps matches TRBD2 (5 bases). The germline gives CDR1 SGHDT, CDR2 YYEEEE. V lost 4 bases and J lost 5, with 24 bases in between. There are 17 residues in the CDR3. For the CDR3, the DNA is TGTGCCAGCAGCAACCCAGAGTGGGAAGGGAGAGGGGAGACCCAGTACTTC. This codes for CASSNPEWEGRGETQYF.

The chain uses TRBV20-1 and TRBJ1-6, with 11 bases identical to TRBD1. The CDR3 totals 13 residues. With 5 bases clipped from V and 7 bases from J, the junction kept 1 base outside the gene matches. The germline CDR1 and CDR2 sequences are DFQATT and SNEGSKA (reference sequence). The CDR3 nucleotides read TGCAGTGCTTGGGACAGGGGGAATTCACCCCTCCACTTT. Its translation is CSAWDRGNSPLHF.

CDR3 loop: CATSERGTGELFF. The CDR3 DNA reads as TGTGCCACCAGTGAGAGGGGGACCGGGGAGCTGTTTTTT. This chain connects TRBV24-1 to TRBJ2-2; D might be TRBD1 (6 bases). V gave up 4 bases and J gave up 5 bases, with 7 bases separating them. CDR1 KGHDR and CDR2 SFDVKD come from the germline V gene. This CDR3 has 13 amino acids.

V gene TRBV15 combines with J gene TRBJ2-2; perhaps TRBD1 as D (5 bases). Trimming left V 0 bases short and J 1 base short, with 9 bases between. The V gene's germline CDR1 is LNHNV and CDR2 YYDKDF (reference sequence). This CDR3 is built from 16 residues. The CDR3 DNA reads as TGTGCCACCAGCAGAGAGCAGGGCTGGAACACCGGGGAGCTGTTTTTT. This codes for CATSREQGWNTGELFF.

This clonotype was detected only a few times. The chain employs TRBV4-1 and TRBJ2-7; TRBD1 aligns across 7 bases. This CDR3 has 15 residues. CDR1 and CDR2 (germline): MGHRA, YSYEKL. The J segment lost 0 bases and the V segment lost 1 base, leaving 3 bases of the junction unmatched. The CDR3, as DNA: TGCGCCAGCAGCCAAGGGACAGGATCCTCCTACGAGCAGTACTTC. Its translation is CASSQGTGSSYEQYF.

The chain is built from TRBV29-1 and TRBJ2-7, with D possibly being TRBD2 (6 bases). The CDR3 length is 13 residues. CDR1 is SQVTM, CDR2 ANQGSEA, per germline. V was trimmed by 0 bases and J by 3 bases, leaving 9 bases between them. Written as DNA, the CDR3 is TGCAGCGTTGAAGATCTTAGCGGCTACGAGCAGTACTTC. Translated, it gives CSVEDLSGYEQYF.

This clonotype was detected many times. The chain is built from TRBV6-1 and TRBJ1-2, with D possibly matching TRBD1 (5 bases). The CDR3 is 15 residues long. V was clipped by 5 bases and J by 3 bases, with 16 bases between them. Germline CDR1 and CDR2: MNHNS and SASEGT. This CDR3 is CASSFARRGHYGYTF. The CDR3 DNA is TGTGCCAGCAGTTTCGCCCGCCGGGGACACTATGGCTACACCTTC.

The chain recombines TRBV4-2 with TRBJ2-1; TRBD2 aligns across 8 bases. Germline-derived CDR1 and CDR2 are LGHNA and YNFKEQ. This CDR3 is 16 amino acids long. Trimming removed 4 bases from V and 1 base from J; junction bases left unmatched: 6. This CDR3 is CASSPSQRESYNEQFF. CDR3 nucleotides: TGTGCCAGCAGCCCAAGCCAGCGGGAGTCCTACAATGAGCAGTTCTTC.

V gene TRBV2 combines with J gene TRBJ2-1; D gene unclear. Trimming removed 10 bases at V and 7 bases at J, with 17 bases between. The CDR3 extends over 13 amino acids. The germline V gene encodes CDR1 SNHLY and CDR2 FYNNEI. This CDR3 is CATKEGGANEQFF. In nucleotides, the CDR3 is TGTGCCACCAAAGAAGGCGGAGCAAATGAGCAGTTCTTC.

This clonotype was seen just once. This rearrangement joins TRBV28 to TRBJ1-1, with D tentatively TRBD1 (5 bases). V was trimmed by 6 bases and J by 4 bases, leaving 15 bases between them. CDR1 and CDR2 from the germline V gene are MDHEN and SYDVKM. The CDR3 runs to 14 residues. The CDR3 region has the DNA TGTGCCAGCAGCCCCCTGGGGACGAGCACTGAAGCTTTCTTT. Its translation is CASSPLGTSTEAFF. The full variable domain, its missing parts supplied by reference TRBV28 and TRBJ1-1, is DVKVTQSSRYLVKRTGEKVFLECVQDMDHENMFWYRQDPGLGLRLIYFSYDVKMKEKGDIPEGYSVSREKKERFSLILESASTNQTSMYLCASSPLGTSTEAFFGQGTRLTVV.

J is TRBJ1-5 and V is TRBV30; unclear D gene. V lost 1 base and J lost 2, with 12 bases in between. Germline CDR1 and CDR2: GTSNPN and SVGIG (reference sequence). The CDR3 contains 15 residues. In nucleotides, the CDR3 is TGTGCCTGGAGTGAGGGTTTTAATCGCAATCAGCCCCAGCATTTT. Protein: CAWSEGFNRNQPQHF.